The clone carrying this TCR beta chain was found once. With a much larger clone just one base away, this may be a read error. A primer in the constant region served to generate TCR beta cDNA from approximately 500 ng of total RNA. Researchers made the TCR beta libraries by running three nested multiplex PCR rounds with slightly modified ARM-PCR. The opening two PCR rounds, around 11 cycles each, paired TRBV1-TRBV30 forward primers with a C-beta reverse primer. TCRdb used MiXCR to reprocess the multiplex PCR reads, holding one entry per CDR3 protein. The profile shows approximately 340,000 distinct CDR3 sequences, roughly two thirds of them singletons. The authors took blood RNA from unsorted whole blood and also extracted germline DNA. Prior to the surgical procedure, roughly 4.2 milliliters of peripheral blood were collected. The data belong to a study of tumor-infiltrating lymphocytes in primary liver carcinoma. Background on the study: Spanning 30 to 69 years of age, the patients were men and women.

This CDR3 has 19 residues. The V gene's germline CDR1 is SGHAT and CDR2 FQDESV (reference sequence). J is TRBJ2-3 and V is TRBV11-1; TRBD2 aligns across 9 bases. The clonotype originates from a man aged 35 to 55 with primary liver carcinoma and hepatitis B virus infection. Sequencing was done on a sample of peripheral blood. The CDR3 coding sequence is TGCGCCAGCAGCAACCTCTTGGGAATGACTAGCGGTGATACAGATACGCAGTATTTT. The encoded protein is CASSNLLGMTSGDTDTQYF.